The 10 T cell receptor beta chains listed next were all sequenced from one sample in a study of T cells in Graves' hyperthyroidism and ophthalmopathy. From RNA transcripts, TCR beta CDR3 regions were amplified. First-round RT-PCR of the TCR CDR3 relied on the HTBI primer set. Each CDR3 protein is one row after TCRdb ran MiXCR on the multiplex PCR reads. The sample lists roughly 570,000 distinct CDR3 sequences, roughly 46% occurring once. Input material: peripheral blood or thyroid tissue (not recorded which). Receptors were obtained from an adult woman with Graves' disease, either hyperthyroidism or ophthalmopathy (not recorded which).

CDR3 DNA sequence: TGCAGTGGGTCGGGTATCCGTCAGCCCCAGCATTTT. Translating gives CSGSGIRQPQHF. The gene calls are TRBV20-1 and TRBJ1-5; D unclear. Germline CDR1 reads DFQATT; CDR2 reads SNEGSKA (reference sequence). The CDR3 consists of 12 residues. Deletions cut 7 bases from V and 6 bases from J, with 13 bases between.

This clonotype has at least ten counts. The J gene is TRBJ2-7, the V gene TRBV20-1; 9 bases match TRBD1. The germline V gene has CDR1 DFQATT and CDR2 SNEGSKA (reference sequence). The CDR3 length is 11 residues. The CDR3 is CTGQGTYEQYF. CDR3 sequence (DNA): TGCACGGGACAGGGTACCTACGAGCAGTACTTC.

This chain uses TRBV10-3 with TRBJ1-6, with D possibly TRBD1 on 5 matching bases. V lost 2 bases to trimming and J lost 5 bases, with 10 bases between them. Germline CDR1 and CDR2: ENHRY and SYGVKD. The CDR3 consists of 15 residues. CDR3 loop: CAISEQGGNNSPLHF. The CDR3 nucleotides read TGTGCCATCAGTGAGCAGGGAGGGAATAATTCACCCCTCCACTTT.

Worth noting for this clonotype: A much larger clonotype is one base distant, so this may be a read error. Here the CDR3 omits its conserved ending phenylalanine or tryptophan, so a read error is the likely source. The J gene is TRBJ1-1, the V gene TRBV9; 7 bases agree with TRBD1. The V gene end was trimmed by 5 bases and the J gene end by 4 bases; junction bases not matched to a gene: 14. Germline V gene sequence: CDR1 SGDLS, CDR2 YYNGEE. The CDR3 extends over 16 amino acids. CDR3: CASSSIRAGGVTEAFL. The CDR3 nucleotides read TGTGCCAGCAGTTCCATCCGGGCAGGGGGAGTCACTGAAGCTTTCCTT.

This clonotype has only a few counts. This chain joins TRBV6-4 and TRBJ2-7; D gene ambiguous. CDR1 and CDR2 from the germline V gene are MRHNA and SNTAGT. This CDR3 is 14 amino acids long. Trimming cost V 2 bases and J 6 bases, with 14 bases left between them. The CDR3 region has the DNA TGTGCCAGCAGTGACCATCTGGGTTTGGGCGAGCAGTACTTC. It specifies CASSDHLGLGEQYF.

This clonotype was counted at least ten times. V usage is TRBV10-3 and J usage is TRBJ2-7, with D tentatively TRBD1 (6 bases). Trimming removed 6 bases from V and 3 bases from J, with 18 bases in between. The CDR3 covers 15 residues. Germline CDR1 is ENHRY and CDR2 is SYGVKD. The CDR3 DNA sequence: TGTGCCATCAGCCCGGGGCGACACAGGGACTACGAGCAGTACTTC. This sequence encodes CAISPGRHRDYEQYF.

In its sample, this clonotype was seen many times. The chain couples TRBV13 to TRBJ1-6, with TRBD1 matching over 7 bases. Germline CDR1 PRHDT, CDR2 FYEKMQ (reference sequence). The CDR3 spans 13 residues. The trim removed 5 bases at V and 10 bases at J, leaving 5 bases unmatched. This chain's CDR3 is CASSRDSGSPLHF. Here the CDR3 DNA reads TGTGCCAGCAGCCGGGACAGTGGATCACCCCTCCACTTT. Complete variable domain (other parts from reference TRBV13 and TRBJ1-6): AAGVIQSPRHLIKEKRETATLKCYPIPRHDTVYWYQQGPGQDPQFLISFYEKMQSDKGSIPDRFSAQQFSDYHSELNMSSLELGDSALYFCASSRDSGSPLHFGNGTRLTVT.

On this clonotype itself: At one end, the junction sequence differs from germline, possibly due to a read error. The chain recombines TRBV5-1 with TRBJ2-2; D may match TRBD1 or TRBD2 (5 bases each). Germline lookup yields CDR1 SGHRS and CDR2 YFSETQ. The CDR3 contains 13 residues. The CDR3 protein is CASSVGHSGELLF. The CDR3 DNA is TGCGCCAGCAGCGTCGGACATTCCGGGGAGCTGCTTTTT.

The sample holds many counts of this clonotype. This chain uses TRBV7-6 with TRBJ2-7; D gene uncertain. Germline loops: CDR1 SGHVS, CDR2 FNYEAQ. The CDR3 is made up of 17 amino acids. Trimming removed 1 base at V and 1 base at J, with 17 bases between. CDR3 in amino acids: CASSLVGSDSFSYEQYF. DNA for the CDR3: TGTGCCAGCAGCTTAGTTGGGTCCGACTCTTTTTCCTACGAGCAGTACTTC.

This clonotype was detected ten times or more. This chain's CDR3 is CASSTGQGWNTEAFF. The CDR3 DNA reads as TGTGCCAGTAGTACGGGACAGGGGTGGAACACTGAAGCTTTCTTT. This chain uses TRBV19 with TRBJ1-1; 10 positions agree with TRBD1. Germline lookup yields CDR1 LNHDA and CDR2 SQIVND (reference sequence). The CDR3 has 15 residues. The V and J ends lost 4 bases and 1 base, in that order; junction bases with no gene match: 3.